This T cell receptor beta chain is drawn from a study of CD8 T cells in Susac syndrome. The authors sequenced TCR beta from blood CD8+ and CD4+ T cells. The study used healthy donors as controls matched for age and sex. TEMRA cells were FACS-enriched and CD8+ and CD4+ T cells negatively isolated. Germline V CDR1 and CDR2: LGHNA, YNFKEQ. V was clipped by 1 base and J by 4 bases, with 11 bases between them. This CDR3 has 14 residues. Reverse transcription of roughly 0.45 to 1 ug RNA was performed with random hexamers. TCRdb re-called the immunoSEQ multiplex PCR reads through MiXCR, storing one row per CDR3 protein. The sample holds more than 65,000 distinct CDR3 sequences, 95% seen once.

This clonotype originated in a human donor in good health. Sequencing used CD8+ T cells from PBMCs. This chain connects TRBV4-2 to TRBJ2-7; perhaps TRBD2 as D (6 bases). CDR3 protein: CASSQGGERYEQYF. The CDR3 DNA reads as TGTGCCAGCAGCCAAGGCGGGGAAAGGTACGAGCAGTACTTC.